Following are 30 T cell receptor beta chains from one sample sequenced in a study of cytomegalovirus exposure and HLA in healthy donors. The PCR made use of 60 Vbeta and 13 Jbeta primers. Here immunoSEQ multiplex PCR was the method, and the copy in TCRdb shows in-frame clones only, minus some. Of approximately 150,000 clones in the sample, roughly 77% were seen once. The sequenced sample was PBMCs. All receptors come from a man between 25 and 39 years old in good health and CMV-seropositive.

The J gene is TRBJ1-2, the V gene TRBV7-9; the D is unclear. Germline-derived CDR1 and CDR2 are SEHNR and FQNEAQ (reference sequence). V shed 4 bases and J shed 6 bases, with 9 bases lying between them. The CDR3 is made up of 12 amino acids. Here the CDR3 reads CASSYERDGYTF. For the CDR3, the DNA is TGTGCCAGCAGCTATGAGCGGGATGGCTACACCTTC.

The chain links TRBV4-1 to TRBJ1-6; TRBD1 matches at 8 bases. Trimming cost V 4 bases and J 8 bases; bases outside gene matches: 7. Per germline, CDR1 MGHRA and CDR2 YSYEKL. The CDR3 has 15 amino acids. CDR3 DNA sequence: TGCGCCAGCAGCCGGTCAGGGGGCCGCGATTCACCCCTCCACTTT. Its translation: CASSRSGGRDSPLHF.

This clone was detected only a few times. This sequence joins TRBV9 and TRBJ2-5, with 7 bases fitting TRBD2. The J call could be wrong; TRBJ2-7 is a better fit for the DNA end. The CDR3 totals 14 residues. Germline CDR1 is SGDLS and CDR2 is YYNGEE. CDR3 amino acids: CASSVGGGPYEQYF. The CDR3 DNA reads as TGTGCCAGCAGCGTAGGGGGGGGTCCCTACGAGCAGTACTTC.

The gene calls are TRBV4-1 and TRBJ2-3, with D hard to call. CDR1 is MGHRA, CDR2 YSYEKL, per germline. V was trimmed by 1 base and J by 2 bases, leaving 10 bases between them. The CDR3 extends over 15 amino acids. The CDR3 DNA reads as TGCGCCAGCAGCCAAGTTAGCCCTCCCACAGATACGCAGTATTTT. It is translated as CASSQVSPPTDTQYF.

The sample holds a few counts of this clone. The chain is built from TRBV2 and TRBJ2-7; 8 bases align to TRBD1. The CDR3 covers 13 residues. Germline V gene sequence: CDR1 SNHLY, CDR2 FYNNEI. Trimming at V came to 8 bases and at J to 3 bases, leaving 6 bases not matched to a gene. This CDR3 reads CASDRTGNYEQYF. The CDR3 DNA reads TGTGCCAGCGACCGGACAGGGAACTACGAGCAGTACTTC.

CDR3 coding DNA: TGTGCCATCAGTGAGGAGAGCTATGGCTACACCTTC. Residues: CAISEESYGYTF. V usage is TRBV10-3 and J usage is TRBJ1-2; no firm D call. The germline CDR1 and CDR2 sequences are ENHRY and SYGVKD. This CDR3 contains 12 residues. The V and J ends lost 2 bases and 4 bases respectively, with 5 bases between them.

This clone has a handful of counts. The chain employs TRBV27 and TRBJ1-1; 7 bases map to TRBD1. The J segment lost 1 base and the V segment lost 4 bases, leaving 3 bases of the junction unmatched. The germline gives CDR1 MNHEY, CDR2 SMNVEV (reference sequence). The length of the CDR3 is 14 residues. The chain's CDR3 is CASSSWDRNTEAFF. CDR3 DNA: TGTGCCAGCAGTTCCTGGGACAGGAACACTGAAGCTTTCTTT.

The chain is built from TRBV29-1 and TRBJ2-7, with a weak D call TRBD2 (6 bases). Looked up from germline, CDR1 is SQVTM and CDR2 is ANQGSEA. With 2 bases removed from V and 0 bases from J, the gap between germline ends came to 11 bases. The CDR3 runs to 14 residues. Written as DNA, the CDR3 is TGCAGCGTTGAAACGGGACTGGGCTCCTACGAGCAGTACTTC. It is translated as CSVETGLGSYEQYF.

The chain carries TRBV19 and TRBJ1-5, with a weak D call TRBD1 (5 bases). Germline CDR1 LNHDA, CDR2 SQIVND (reference sequence). V was shortened by 5 bases and J by 7 bases, with 12 bases between the two germline ends. The CDR3 consists of 13 residues. CDR3 residues: CASSSGIRQPQHF. The CDR3, as DNA: TGTGCCAGTAGTTCAGGGATAAGGCAGCCCCAGCATTTT.

This clone was observed a handful of times. The chain links TRBV7-8 to TRBJ2-5; 7 bases are a match to TRBD1. Unmatched junction bases numbered 7, after V lost 1 base and J lost 2 bases. This CDR3 is built from 16 residues. In germline, CDR1 is SGHVS, CDR2 FQNEAQ. In DNA form, the CDR3 reads TGTGCCAGCAGCTTAGGTTCCAGGACAGGTCAAGAGACCCAGTACTTC. Protein: CASSLGSRTGQETQYF.

CDR3 sequence reads: CASSWPGTSAYNEQFF. The CDR3 DNA sequence: TGTGCCAGCAGCTGGCCCGGGACTAGCGCCTACAATGAGCAGTTCTTC. V is TRBV5-4 and J is TRBJ2-1; 10 bases line up with TRBD2. With V trimmed by 3 bases and J by 2 bases, 5 bases remained unmatched. Germline V gives CDR1 SGHNT, CDR2 YYREEE (reference sequence). CDR3 length: 16 residues.

The chain combines TRBV4-2 with TRBJ2-5, with 7 bases fitting TRBD1. V gave up 1 base and J gave up 5 bases; unmatched junction bases: 7. CDR1 is LGHNA, CDR2 YNFKEQ, per germline. The CDR3 extends over 15 amino acids. The CDR3 sequence: CASSQAIGGRETQYF. In DNA, the CDR3 is TGTGCCAGCAGCCAAGCAATAGGGGGCCGTGAGACCCAGTACTTC.

The chain employs TRBV7-9 and TRBJ1-4; the D gene is possibly TRBD1 (5 bases). CDR3 size: 14 residues. Looked up from germline, CDR1 is SEHNR and CDR2 is FQNEAQ (reference sequence). V gave up 6 bases and J gave up 7 bases, with 15 bases separating them. CDR3: CASRPTQGLEKLFF. The CDR3 DNA is TGTGCCAGCAGGCCCACTCAGGGACTTGAAAAACTGTTTTTT.

The V call is TRBV6-1, the J call TRBJ2-7; no clear D gene. V was trimmed by 4 bases and J by 3 bases, leaving 7 bases between them. Germline CDR1 MNHNS, CDR2 SASEGT. The CDR3 has 12 residues. The CDR3 region is CASSVSYYEQYF. In nucleotides, the CDR3 is TGTGCCAGCAGTGTCAGTTACTACGAGCAGTACTTC.

This sequence joins TRBV7-3 and TRBJ1-2; TRBD1 might be the D (6 bases). The germline gives CDR1 SGHTA, CDR2 FQGTGA. This CDR3 contains 15 residues. Trimming cost V 5 bases and J 1 base, with 14 bases left between them. The CDR3 nucleotides are TGTGCCAGCAGCGAACAGGGCCTTCTTAACTATGGCTACACCTTC. This encodes CASSEQGLLNYGYTF.

The J gene is TRBJ1-6, the V gene TRBV4-1, with D perhaps matching TRBD1 (6 bases). V was trimmed by 2 bases and J by 8 bases, leaving 16 bases between them. This CDR3 spans 16 amino acids. Germline CDR1 MGHRA, CDR2 YSYEKL. CDR3 residues: CASSQLGARVHSPLHF. CDR3 coding DNA: TGCGCCAGCAGCCAATTGGGGGCCAGGGTTCATTCACCCCTCCACTTT.

This chain connects TRBV18 to TRBJ1-2; 9 bases fit TRBD1. The V gene's germline CDR1 is KGHSH and CDR2 LQKENI. V gave up 1 base and J gave up 3 bases; unmatched junction bases: 0. The CDR3 loop spans 14 amino acids. The CDR3 is CASSPRQGDYGYTF. In DNA form, the CDR3 reads TGTGCCAGCTCACCACGACAGGGGGACTATGGCTACACCTTC.

CDR3 residues: CASSLIQGYYEQYF. CDR3 nucleotides: TGTGCCAGCAGCCTAATTCAGGGGTACTACGAGCAGTACTTC. V gene TRBV7-9 combines with J gene TRBJ2-7; a weak D match, TRBD1 (6 bases). V lost 5 bases, J lost 3 bases, and 14 bases lay in between. Germline values: CDR1 SEHNR, CDR2 FQNEAQ (reference sequence). The CDR3 totals 14 residues.

The sample holds one count of this clone. The DNA for the CDR3 is TGTGCCAGCTCACCGAGGGACAGGGAGGTTCGCGAGCAGTACTTC. It translates to CASSPRDREVREQYF. This chain uses TRBV18 with TRBJ2-7; 9 nucleotides match TRBD1. The CDR3 covers 15 residues. The V gene end was trimmed by 3 bases and the J gene end by 6 bases; junction bases not matched to a gene: 9. CDR1 KGHSH and CDR2 LQKENI come from the germline V gene. Together with reference TRBV18 and TRBJ2-7, the CDR3 gives the full variable domain: NAGVMQNPRHLVRRRGQEARLRCSPMKGHSHVYWYRQLPEEGLKFMVYLQKENIIDESGMPKERFSAEFPKEGPSILRIQQVVRGDSAAYFCASSPRDREVREQYFGPGTRLTVT.

The chain recombines TRBV7-9 with TRBJ1-1; D unclear. In germline, CDR1 is SEHNR, CDR2 FQNEAQ (reference sequence). The CDR3 runs to 12 residues. With 5 bases removed from V and 10 bases from J, the gap between germline ends came to 14 bases. In DNA, the CDR3 is TGTGCCAGCAGCGTCAGTACAGTCGCAGCTTTCTTT. This gives the protein CASSVSTVAAFF.

A few counts support this clone. The chain links TRBV5-1 to TRBJ2-1; 9 nucleotides match TRBD1. V lost 2 bases and J lost 3; bases outside the gene matches: 3. Germline V gives CDR1 SGHRS, CDR2 YFSETQ. The CDR3 has 15 residues. CDR3 in amino acids: CASSFGDRDYNEQFF. In DNA form, the CDR3 reads TGCGCCAGCAGCTTCGGGGACAGGGACTACAATGAGCAGTTCTTC.

The V and J genes are TRBV9 and TRBJ1-4, with TRBD1 matching 10 bases. The V gene's germline CDR1 is SGDLS and CDR2 YYNGEE. The V segment lost 0 bases and the J segment 7 bases; nucleotides outside the gene matches: 12. The CDR3 has 18 amino acids. CDR3 DNA: TGTGCCAGCAGCGTAGATGGGGACAGGGGAGAGTGGCCTGAAAAACTGTTTTTT. This sequence encodes CASSVDGDRGEWPEKLFF. The full variable domain, with the rest looked up from reference TRBV9 and TRBJ1-4, is DSGVTQTPKHLITATGQRVTLRCSPRSGDLSVYWYQQSLDQGLQFLIQYYNGEERAKGNILERFSAQQFPDLHSELNLSSLELGDSALYFCASSVDGDRGEWPEKLFFGSGTQLSVL.

CDR3 coding DNA: TGTGCCAGCAGCGACCGGGGACTAGGCGGGGAGCTGTTTTTT. Protein product: CASSDRGLGGELFF. The J gene is TRBJ2-2, the V gene TRBV13; the match to TRBD2 covers 8 bases. The CDR3 consists of 14 residues. Trimming took 5 bases from V and 7 from J; bases not matched to a gene: 6. Germline V gene data show CDR1 as PRHDT and CDR2 as FYEKMQ (reference sequence).

This rearrangement joins TRBV5-4 to TRBJ2-1, with D unresolved. Germline CDR1 reads SGHNT; CDR2 reads YYREEE (reference sequence). The V and J ends lost 4 bases and 5 bases respectively, with 7 bases between them. This CDR3 has 12 amino acids. CDR3 loop: CASSLFDNEQFF. In DNA form, the CDR3 reads TGTGCCAGCAGCCTTTTCGACAATGAGCAGTTCTTC.

The chain carries TRBV25-1 and TRBJ1-3; D possibly corresponds to TRBD1 (5 bases). The V end lost 2 bases, the J end lost 7 bases, and 12 bases lay between the germline ends. Looked up from germline, CDR1 is MGHDK and CDR2 is SYGVNS. CDR3 length: 14 residues. CDR3 region: CASSEGGEANTIYF. CDR3 bases: TGTGCCAGCAGTGAAGGAGGGGAAGCCAACACCATATATTTT.

J is TRBJ2-1 and V is TRBV6-4; D possibly corresponds to TRBD2 (6 bases). The germline CDR1 and CDR2 sequences are MRHNA and SNTAGT. V was trimmed by 4 bases and J by 11 bases, leaving 12 bases between them. The CDR3 totals 12 residues. CDR3 sequence: CASSGDGGKQFF. The CDR3 nucleotides are TGTGCCAGCAGTGGCGACGGGGGAAAGCAGTTCTTC.

The genes are TRBV6-5 and TRBJ1-1; D is uncertain. This CDR3 comprises 12 residues. V shed 2 bases and J shed 1 base, with 2 bases lying between them. CDR1 MNHEY and CDR2 SVGAGI come from the germline V gene. This chain's CDR3 is CASSYRNTEAFF. The DNA for the CDR3 is TGTGCCAGCAGTTACCGGAACACTGAAGCTTTCTTT.

This clone was counted a few times. The CDR3 nucleotides are TGTGCCAGCAGTAACCCAACTAACACCGGGGAGCTGTTTTTT. Encoded protein: CASSNPTNTGELFF. The gene calls are TRBV27 and TRBJ2-2; D unresolved. Trimming cost V 5 bases and J 2 bases, with 9 bases left between them. The CDR3 has 14 residues. Germline V gives CDR1 MNHEY, CDR2 SMNVEV (reference sequence).

The chain uses TRBV23-1 and TRBJ2-5, with D perhaps matching TRBD2 (6 bases). TRBV23-1 is classed as an ORF, of uncertain function. V was cut by 8 bases and J by 5 bases, with 18 bases left in between. The CDR3 is 14 residues long. The CDR3 DNA sequence: TGCGCCAGCCCTCTGGGCGGGGCCCGGGAGACCCAGTACTTC. Its translation: CASPLGGARETQYF.

The chain couples TRBV9 to TRBJ2-3, with TRBD1 identical over 7 bases. The V and J ends lost 3 bases and 0 bases, in that order; junction bases with no gene match: 10. Per the germline V gene, CDR1 is SGDLS and CDR2 is YYNGEE. The CDR3 runs to 17 residues. In nucleotides, the CDR3 is TGTGCCAGCAGCGGAGGCCGGGACAGAGCTAGCACAGATACGCAGTATTTT. As protein: CASSGGRDRASTDTQYF.